These 11 T cell receptor beta chains came from one sample sequenced in a study of CD4+ T cells in melanoma. Libraries were prepared by immunoSEQ multiplex PCR; TCRdb keeps only in-frame clonotypes and omits some of them. The data hold 17,000 or so clones, with more than 65% observed a single time. The specimen sequenced was cells from a culture (not recorded whether cultured in vitro). All receptors come from a human donor with melanoma.

J is TRBJ2-5 and V is TRBV7-9, with D unresolved. This CDR3 has 14 residues. V dropped 2 bases and J dropped 5 bases, with 12 bases sitting between them. Per germline, CDR1 SEHNR and CDR2 FQNEAQ (reference sequence). CDR3 DNA: TGTGCCAGCAGCTTAACATCGCCGTGGGAGACCCAGTACTTC. The encoded protein is CASSLTSPWETQYF.

The CDR3 sequence is CASSALAGGLKTQYF. The CDR3, as DNA: TGTGCCAGCAGCGCCCTAGCGGGGGGGCTGAAGACCCAGTACTTC. The V gene is TRBV7-2, the J gene TRBJ2-5; 12 nucleotides align to TRBD2. CDR1 is SGHTA, CDR2 FQGNSA, per germline. CDR3 length: 15 residues. The junction had 7 bases not matched to a gene; V was cut back by 5 bases and J by 6 bases.

The rearrangement links TRBV5-1 to TRBJ2-7; the D gene is possibly TRBD2 (6 bases). The V end lost 5 bases, the J end lost 7 bases, and 22 bases lay between the germline ends. Germline CDR1 is SGHRS and CDR2 is YFSETQ. The CDR3 extends over 15 amino acids. The DNA for the CDR3 is TGCGCCAGCAGGGTGTTCGGCGACGGTGGAGGGGAGCAGTACTTC. Translating gives CASRVFGDGGGEQYF.

This clone has only a few counts. This sequence joins TRBV9 and TRBJ1-2; TRBD1 might be the D (6 bases). Trimming left V 3 bases short and J 8 bases short, with 26 bases between. CDR3 length: 17 residues. Germline lookup yields CDR1 SGDLS and CDR2 YYNGEE. DNA of the CDR3: TGTGCCAGCAGCGAGAGGTTTGGGACGGCGGACCAGGGGGGCTACACCTTC. It codes for CASSERFGTADQGGYTF.

This clone was seen a single time. This rearrangement joins TRBV5-6 to TRBJ1-6, with D tentatively TRBD1 (6 bases). CDR1 is SGHDT, CDR2 YYEEEE, per germline. The CDR3 covers 15 residues. Trimming removed 4 bases at V and 7 bases at J, with 15 bases between. The CDR3 DNA sequence: TGTGCCAGCAGCGGGACACAGGGATACAATTCACCCCTCCACTTT. This encodes CASSGTQGYNSPLHF.

The gene calls are TRBV13 and TRBJ2-2; tentatively, D is TRBD2 (7 bases). Germline lookup yields CDR1 PRHDT and CDR2 FYEKMQ (reference sequence). This CDR3 comprises 16 residues. Trimming left V 4 bases short and J 6 bases short, with 18 bases between. CDR3 DNA sequence: TGTGCCAGCAGCTCCCCCCGGGGGGCCGTATCCGGGGAGCTGTTTTTT. Its protein is CASSSPRGAVSGELFF.

The chain is built from TRBV19 and TRBJ1-6; D perhaps matches TRBD1 (6 bases). The CDR3 sequence is 13 residues long. Trimming pared 5 bases from V and 13 bases from J, leaving 15 bases between. Germline values: CDR1 LNHDA, CDR2 SQIVND (reference sequence). The CDR3 sequence: CASSPRQDLPLHF. DNA of the CDR3: TGTGCCAGTAGTCCCCGACAGGATCTCCCCCTCCACTTT.

The chain joins TRBV19 to TRBJ1-4; D remains ambiguous. V lost 4 bases and J 2 bases, leaving 8 bases between the germline ends. The CDR3 contains 14 residues. The germline V gene encodes CDR1 LNHDA and CDR2 SQIVND (reference sequence). Here the CDR3 reads CASSRSATNEKLFF. The CDR3, as DNA: TGTGCCAGTAGTAGGTCTGCGACTAATGAAAAACTGTTTTTT.

V gene TRBV19 combines with J gene TRBJ1-6; a weak D match, TRBD1 (5 bases). Per the germline V gene, CDR1 is LNHDA and CDR2 is SQIVND (reference sequence). V dropped 4 bases and J dropped 4 bases, with 8 bases sitting between them. The CDR3 loop spans 14 amino acids. CDR3 residues: CASSRGGYNSPLHF. For the CDR3, the DNA is TGTGCCAGTAGTAGGGGGGGGTATAATTCACCCCTCCACTTT.

The V call is TRBV2, the J call TRBJ1-5, with TRBD1 matching 7 bases. CDR1 is SNHLY, CDR2 FYNNEI, per germline. The ends lost 6 bases at V and 3 bases at J; junction bases unmatched: 5. This CDR3 has 14 residues. CDR3 amino acids: CASSVRGANQPQHF. CDR3 in DNA: TGTGCCAGCAGCGTCAGGGGGGCCAATCAGCCCCAGCATTTT.

This sequence joins TRBV9 and TRBJ1-6; 8 bases line up with TRBD1. Losses at the gene ends were 2 bases for V and 10 bases for J; bases not matched to a gene: 8. CDR1 is SGDLS, CDR2 YYNGEE, per germline. CDR3 size: 15 residues. This chain's CDR3 is CASSVGQGANSPLHF. In nucleotides, the CDR3 is TGTGCCAGCAGCGTCGGGCAGGGGGCGAACTCACCCCTCCACTTT.